These 15 T cell receptor beta chains share one sample of origin, sequenced in a study of CD8+ T cells in alopecia areata. The treatment here: oral pan-JAK inhibitor, 5-10 mg twice daily. cDNA reverse transcribed from extracted RNA served as the sequencing template. Clones were read by immunoSEQ multiplex PCR, and TCRdb kept only the in-frame ones, dropping some. This table has more than 95,000 clones, 58% appearing once. The material was CD8+ T cells sorted from blood, obtained at week 4, from a patient treated with tofacitinib. The source is a human donor with alopecia areata.

This clone was seen more than once but under ten times. J is TRBJ2-1 and V is TRBV30; D is uncertain. Trimming left V 2 bases short and J 7 bases short, with 12 bases between. This CDR3 has 13 residues. From germline, CDR1 is GTSNPN and CDR2 SVGIG (reference sequence). DNA for the CDR3: TGTGCCTGGAGTAGTACTTACTTTAATGAGCAGTTCTTC. Translation: CAWSSTYFNEQFF.

This clone showed up many times. J is TRBJ2-1 and V is TRBV29-1, with 10 bases fitting TRBD1. Germline lookup yields CDR1 SQVTM and CDR2 ANQGSEA. The CDR3 consists of 16 residues. With V trimmed by 5 bases and J by 3 bases, 10 bases remained unmatched. As DNA, the CDR3 is TGCAGCGTTACGAGAGGGGACAGGGGTGACTACAATGAGCAGTTCTTC. Translating it yields CSVTRGDRGDYNEQFF.

This clone was seen a handful of times. The chain couples TRBV19 to TRBJ1-1; no reliable D call. Germline loops: CDR1 LNHDA, CDR2 SQIVND (reference sequence). This CDR3 is 12 amino acids long. V was clipped by 6 bases and J by 4 bases, with 9 bases between them. CDR3 protein: CASRVGATEAFF. Written as DNA, the CDR3 is TGTGCCAGTAGAGTGGGTGCCACTGAAGCTTTCTTT. Based on the CDR3 plus reference TRBV19 and TRBJ1-1, the full variable domain is DGGITQSPKYLFRKEGQNVTLSCEQNLNHDAMYWYRQDPGQGLRLIYYSQIVNDFQKGDIAEGYSVSREKKESFPLTVTSAQKNPTAFYLCASRVGATEAFFGQGTRLTVV.

The chain has TRBV29-1 and TRBJ2-7; 7 positions agree with TRBD1. The CDR3 has 16 residues. The J segment lost 3 bases and the V segment lost 0 bases, leaving 11 bases of the junction unmatched. CDR1 is SQVTM, CDR2 ANQGSEA, per germline. CDR3 protein: CSVEDGDREENYEQYF. CDR3 DNA sequence: TGCAGCGTTGAAGATGGAGACAGGGAAGAGAACTACGAGCAGTACTTC.

The gene calls are TRBV2 and TRBJ2-5; 11 bases are shared with TRBD2. The V gene end was trimmed by 6 bases and the J gene end by 14 bases; junction bases not matched to a gene: 17. The CDR3 covers 15 residues. Germline V lookup: CDR1 SNHLY, CDR2 FYNNEI. CDR3 loop: CASSPSGGSPELPYF. The CDR3 coding sequence is TGTGCCAGCAGCCCTAGCGGGGGGTCCCCCGAGCTCCCTTACTTC. Combining the CDR3 with reference TRBV2 and TRBJ2-5 gives the whole variable domain EPEVTQTPSHQVTQMGQEVILRCVPISNHLYFYWYRQILGQKVEFLVSFYNNEISEKSEIFDDQFSVERPDGSNFTLKIRSTKLEDSAMYFCASSPSGGSPELPYFGPGTRLLVL.

This chain connects TRBV7-9 to TRBJ2-7, with D unclear. Trimming removed 5 bases from V and 1 base from J, with 6 bases in between. In germline, CDR1 is SEHNR, CDR2 FQNEAQ (reference sequence). The CDR3 extends over 12 amino acids. CDR3 DNA sequence: TGTGCCAGCAGCCAAAATTCCTACGAGCAGTACTTC. As protein: CASSQNSYEQYF.

V usage is TRBV27 and J usage is TRBJ1-2, with D uncertain. Germline V CDR1 and CDR2: MNHEY, SMNVEV (reference sequence). The CDR3 sequence is 15 residues long. V gave up 3 bases and J gave up 4 bases, with 15 bases separating them. CDR3 sequence: CASSFSGGSLYGYTF. The DNA for the CDR3 is TGTGCCAGCAGTTTCTCAGGCGGAAGTCTCTATGGCTACACCTTC.

This clone was detected only a few times. This chain links TRBV5-4 with TRBJ2-3, with D hard to call. The germline CDR1 and CDR2 sequences are SGHNT and YYREEE (reference sequence). CDR3 length: 12 residues. V was pared by 0 bases and J by 6 bases, with 5 bases between. The CDR3 nucleotides read TGTGCCAGCAGCTTGGGTCTGGATACGCAGTATTTT. This encodes CASSLGLDTQYF.

The chain links TRBV27 to TRBJ1-1; TRBD1 might be the D (5 bases). CDR3 length: 13 residues. CDR1 and CDR2 (germline): MNHEY, SMNVEV (reference sequence). With 7 bases removed from V and 3 bases from J, the gap between germline ends came to 12 bases. CDR3 region: CASTDSYHTEAFF. In DNA, the CDR3 is TGTGCCAGCACCGACAGTTACCACACTGAAGCTTTCTTT.

Of note for this clone: Other DNA sequences in this sample translate to the same CDR3. The chain is built from TRBV5-6 and TRBJ2-7; no clear D gene. Trimming left V 0 bases short and J 1 base short, with 5 bases between. The CDR3 has 13 amino acids. Germline V gene lookup returns CDR1 SGHDT and CDR2 YYEEEE. DNA for the CDR3: TGTGCCAGCAGCTTGGGCCGGTCCTACGAGCAGTACTTC. It codes for CASSLGRSYEQYF.

In its sample, this clone was seen a few times. The V and J genes are TRBV29-1 and TRBJ2-3, with D tentatively TRBD2 (6 bases). The CDR3 covers 19 residues. Trimming removed 3 bases at V and 1 base at J, with 26 bases between. Per the germline V gene, CDR1 is SQVTM and CDR2 is ANQGSEA. The DNA for the CDR3 is TGCAGCGTTGATGGGAGACTAGGATCGGGTCCCTTACGCACAGATACGCAGTATTTT. This translates into CSVDGRLGSGPLRTDTQYF.

The rearrangement links TRBV6-5 to TRBJ1-2; 7 bases match TRBD1. The CDR3 runs to 13 residues. With V trimmed by 0 bases and J by 8 bases, 3 bases remained unmatched. CDR1 and CDR2 from the germline V gene are MNHEY and SVGAGI. The CDR3 reads CASSYSTGQGYTF. The CDR3 nucleotides are TGTGCCAGCAGTTACTCGACAGGGCAAGGCTACACCTTC.

This chain connects TRBV7-9 to TRBJ2-5, with D unresolved. Germline-derived CDR1 and CDR2 are SEHNR and FQNEAQ (reference sequence). V was pared by 4 bases and J by 5 bases, with 8 bases between. The CDR3 spans 12 residues. The CDR3 DNA reads TGTGCCAGCAGCTCGGGCAGGGAGACCCAGTACTTC. Its protein is CASSSGRETQYF.

The V call is TRBV29-1, the J call TRBJ1-2; D unclear. The CDR3 has 12 amino acids. Per germline, CDR1 SQVTM and CDR2 ANQGSEA. The V gene lost 6 bases and the J gene lost 3 bases, with 11 bases spanning the gap. CDR3 coding DNA: TGCAGCGTGGAGGACGGTGACTATGGCTACACCTTC. Its translation is CSVEDGDYGYTF.

The chain combines TRBV29-1 with TRBJ2-7; 11 positions agree with TRBD1. Germline V gene lookup returns CDR1 SQVTM and CDR2 ANQGSEA. This CDR3 has 13 residues. With V trimmed by 5 bases and J by 6 bases, 6 bases remained unmatched. CDR3: CSVLRTGGFEQYF. The CDR3 DNA follows: TGCAGCGTTTTACGGACAGGGGGCTTCGAGCAGTACTTC.